The 30 T cell receptor beta chains below were found in one sample sequenced in a study of cytomegalovirus exposure and HLA in healthy donors. Both 60 Vbeta primers and 13 Jbeta primers went into the PCR. Produced via immunoSEQ multiplex PCR; TCRdb's table is partial and in-frame only. Of around 160,000 clones listed, around 77% are singletons. The specimen was PBMCs. These receptors were obtained from a woman between 40 and 50 years old in good health and CMV-seropositive.

The chain uses TRBV7-2 and TRBJ2-7, with a tentative D call TRBD1 (5 bases). The V gene's germline CDR1 is SGHTA and CDR2 FQGNSA. Trimming removed 4 bases at V and 2 bases at J, with 12 bases between. The CDR3 length is 14 residues. CDR3 DNA: TGTGCCAGCAGCTCCACACAGGTGGCCTACGAGCAGTACTTC. Protein: CASSSTQVAYEQYF.

This rearrangement joins TRBV6-1 to TRBJ2-3, with 10 bases lining up with TRBD2. The CDR3 runs to 15 residues. V lost 2 bases to trimming and J lost 4 bases; unmatched junction nucleotides: 3. Germline lookup yields CDR1 MNHNS and CDR2 SASEGT. In nucleotides, the CDR3 is TGTGCCAGCAGTGAAAGCGGGGGGGACGCAGATACGCAGTATTTT. Encoded protein: CASSESGGDADTQYF.

This sequence joins TRBV28 and TRBJ2-5, with 7 bases fitting TRBD1. With V trimmed by 3 bases and J by 1 base, 14 bases remained unmatched. This CDR3 has 18 amino acids. Germline V gene lookup returns CDR1 MDHEN and CDR2 SYDVKM. For the CDR3, the DNA is TGTGCCAGCAGTTTCCCCGGGACAGCGACAACATCCCAAGAGACCCAGTACTTC. Its translation: CASSFPGTATTSQETQYF.

This chain joins TRBV5-1 and TRBJ1-2; TRBD1 is a possible D gene (5 bases). The germline V gene has CDR1 SGHRS and CDR2 YFSETQ. CDR3 length: 12 amino acids. The V and J ends lost 6 bases and 12 bases respectively, with 18 bases between them. CDR3 region: CASNEGTGPHTF. CDR3 sequence (DNA): TGCGCCAGCAACGAAGGCACAGGCCCCCACACCTTC.

This chain uses TRBV5-1 with TRBJ2-3; 8 bases line up with TRBD1. The trim removed 2 bases at V and 1 base at J, leaving 0 bases unmatched. The V gene's germline CDR1 is SGHRS and CDR2 YFSETQ. The CDR3 is made up of 14 amino acids. This chain's CDR3 is CASSLQGGTDTQYF. The CDR3 DNA sequence: TGCGCCAGCAGCTTACAGGGGGGCACAGATACGCAGTATTTT.

The V gene is TRBV11-1, the J gene TRBJ1-2; weak D call: TRBD1 (6 bases). The CDR3 is made up of 14 amino acids. Germline V lookup: CDR1 SGHAT, CDR2 FQDESV (reference sequence). Trimming left V 5 bases short and J 2 bases short, with 12 bases between. DNA for the CDR3: TGTGCCAGCAGCCCGGACAGCGTGAACTATGGCTACACCTTC. Protein sequence: CASSPDSVNYGYTF.

The chain has TRBV7-2 and TRBJ2-1; possible D gene TRBD2, 6 bases. There are 14 residues in the CDR3. V was shortened by 5 bases and J by 7 bases, with 15 bases between the two germline ends. Germline V CDR1 and CDR2: SGHTA, FQGNSA. The chain's CDR3 is CASSRYGTYNEQFF. Written as DNA, the CDR3 is TGTGCCAGCAGCCGATACGGGACTTATAATGAGCAGTTCTTC.

The genes are TRBV19 and TRBJ2-7, with TRBD1 matching 8 bases. The V gene end was trimmed by 6 bases and the J gene end by 0 bases; junction bases not matched to a gene: 4. The CDR3 contains 14 residues. The germline V gene encodes CDR1 LNHDA and CDR2 SQIVND (reference sequence). The CDR3 loop is CASSRQGSSYEQYF. The DNA for the CDR3 is TGTGCCAGTAGCCGACAGGGGAGCTCCTACGAGCAGTACTTC.

In this sample, this clone turned up a few times. The chain is built from TRBV11-2 and TRBJ2-1, with D hard to call. CDR1 SGHAT and CDR2 FQNNGV come from the germline V gene. The V gene lost 3 bases and the J gene lost 1 base, with 7 bases spanning the gap. The CDR3 covers 14 residues. The CDR3 loop is CASSFFASYNEQFF. The CDR3 DNA reads as TGTGCCAGCAGCTTCTTCGCGTCCTACAATGAGCAGTTCTTC.

This chain links TRBV7-2 with TRBJ1-2; TRBD1 matches at 9 bases. The length of the CDR3 is 14 residues. V shed 3 bases, J shed 7 bases, and the junction held 6 bases outside the gene matches. From germline, CDR1 is SGHTA and CDR2 FQGNSA. DNA of the CDR3: TGTGCCAGCAGCTTGACAACAGGGGGCTTTGGCTACACCTTC. It specifies CASSLTTGGFGYTF.

The genes are TRBV7-2 and TRBJ1-5; TRBD1 matches at 7 bases. Germline CDR1 SGHTA, CDR2 FQGNSA. This CDR3 region has 13 residues. After removal of 0 bases from V and 7 bases from J, the junction contained 0 bases not matched to a gene. CDR3 loop: CASSLARGQPQHF. CDR3 coding DNA: TGTGCCAGCAGCTTAGCCAGGGGGCAGCCCCAGCATTTT.

This chain connects TRBV6-6 to TRBJ1-1; 8 nucleotides match TRBD1. V was pared by 5 bases and J by 2 bases, with 1 base of the junction left unmatched. The CDR3 loop spans 13 amino acids. Germline CDR1 reads MNHNY; CDR2 reads SVGAGI (reference sequence). The CDR3: CASSDRGNTEAFF. CDR3 in DNA: TGTGCCAGCAGTGACAGGGGCAACACTGAAGCTTTCTTT.

The chain has TRBV6-1 and TRBJ2-3, with D maybe TRBD2 (5 bases). Trimming removed 6 bases at V and 4 bases at J, with 11 bases between. CDR3 size: 13 residues. CDR1 and CDR2 (germline): MNHNS, SASEGT. The CDR3 spells CASRPRDSDTQYF. Written as DNA, the CDR3 is TGTGCCAGCAGGCCCCGGGATTCAGATACGCAGTATTTT.

This sequence joins TRBV13 and TRBJ2-5; 8 bases align to TRBD1. The junction had 0 bases not matched to a gene; V was cut back by 0 bases and J by 3 bases. CDR3 length: 14 residues. Per the germline V gene, CDR1 is PRHDT and CDR2 is FYEKMQ (reference sequence). The CDR3 is CASSLGTGEETQYF. In DNA, the CDR3 is TGTGCCAGCAGCTTAGGGACAGGGGAAGAGACCCAGTACTTC. Supplemented by reference TRBV13 and TRBJ2-5, the full variable domain reads AAGVIQSPRHLIKEKRETATLKCYPIPRHDTVYWYQQGPGQDPQFLISFYEKMQSDKGSIPDRFSAQQFSDYHSELNMSSLELGDSALYFCASSLGTGEETQYFGPGTRLLVL.

This rearrangement joins TRBV7-3 to TRBJ2-3; no definite D call. Trimming left V 2 bases short and J 3 bases short, with 9 bases between. The CDR3 has 14 amino acids. The V gene's germline CDR1 is SGHTA and CDR2 FQGTGA. CDR3 sequence (DNA): TGTGCCAGCAGCTTACGTTCCCGTACAGATACGCAGTATTTT. Its protein product is CASSLRSRTDTQYF. The full variable domain, with the rest looked up from reference TRBV7-3 and TRBJ2-3, is GAGVSQTPSNKVTEKGKYVELRCDPISGHTALYWYRQSLGQGPEFLIYFQGTGAADDSGLPNDRFFAVRPEGSVSTLKIQRTERGDSAVYLCASSLRSRTDTQYFGPGTRLTVL.

The DNA of the CDR3 is TGTGCCAGCAGCGGACAGGGGAAGAGAAATCAGCCCCAGCATTTT. This translates into CASSGQGKRNQPQHF. The rearrangement uses TRBV28 and TRBJ1-5; TRBD1 matches at 9 bases. J was trimmed by 4 bases and V by 6 bases; bases with no gene match: 7. The CDR3 sequence is 15 residues long. Germline V gene sequence: CDR1 MDHEN, CDR2 SYDVKM. The variable domain in full, completed from reference TRBV28 and TRBJ1-5, reads DVKVTQSSRYLVKRTGEKVFLECVQDMDHENMFWYRQDPGLGLRLIYFSYDVKMKEKGDIPEGYSVSREKKERFSLILESASTNQTSMYLCASSGQGKRNQPQHFGDGTRLSIL.

A word on this clone: Other nucleotide sequences from this sample produce the same CDR3. Written as DNA, the CDR3 is TGTGCCAGCAGTCGAACGGGGGGGTTGGGAAACGAGCAGTACTTC. This translates into CASSRTGGLGNEQYF. The rearrangement uses TRBV28 and TRBJ2-7; TRBD2 agrees at 8 bases. V dropped 5 bases and J dropped 5; count of bases not matched to a gene: 11. The germline CDR1 and CDR2 sequences are MDHEN and SYDVKM. The CDR3 spans 15 residues.

For this clone: At one end, the junction sequence differs from germline, possibly due to a read error. The chain joins TRBV11-3 to TRBJ1-6, with D uncertain. This CDR3 spans 11 amino acids. Germline loops: CDR1 SGHNT, CDR2 YENEEA. The CDR3: CASSQAGVAKF. The CDR3 coding sequence is TGTGCCAGCAGCCAGGCCGGGGTGGCAAAATTT.

The chain joins TRBV5-1 to TRBJ1-1; TRBD1 matches 9 bases. Germline CDR1 and CDR2: SGHRS and YFSETQ. The CDR3 spans 15 residues. After removal of 4 bases from V and 5 bases from J, the junction contained 9 bases not matched to a gene. The CDR3 nucleotides are TGCGCCAGCAGCGGAGCGGGACAGGGAAAGACTGAAGCTTTCTTT. This sequence encodes CASSGAGQGKTEAFF.

Only a few counts were recorded for this clone. V and J are TRBV28 and TRBJ1-5, with TRBD1 matching 7 bases. CDR1 is MDHEN, CDR2 SYDVKM, per germline. The CDR3 consists of 15 residues. With V trimmed by 6 bases and J by 3 bases, 8 bases remained unmatched. In DNA, the CDR3 is TGTGCCAGCAGAGAAGGACAGGATAACAATCAGCCCCAGCATTTT. Protein sequence: CASREGQDNNQPQHF.

This clone has only one observation. The chain carries TRBV7-2 and TRBJ2-7; TRBD1 aligns across 7 bases. The CDR3 totals 16 residues. V lost 3 bases and J lost 2; bases outside the gene matches: 10. Germline CDR1 is SGHTA and CDR2 is FQGNSA. DNA for the CDR3: TGTGCCAGCAGCTTCATACCGGGACAGAGAACCTACGAGCAGTACTTC. Translated: CASSFIPGQRTYEQYF.

This clone was recorded a few times. The rearrangement uses TRBV4-1 and TRBJ1-5; D is ambiguous. The CDR3 runs to 17 residues. Germline CDR1 MGHRA, CDR2 YSYEKL. V lost 0 bases and J lost 2, with 14 bases in between. CDR3 region: CASSQDYQAWGNQPQHF. In DNA form, the CDR3 reads TGCGCCAGCAGCCAAGATTACCAGGCCTGGGGCAATCAGCCCCAGCATTTT.

The CDR3 coding sequence is TGTGCCAGCAGTTACCCGTATAGGGGGTCGACTGAAGCTTTCTTT. Amino acids: CASSYPYRGSTEAFF. The chain combines TRBV6-6 with TRBJ1-1; D may be TRBD1 (6 bases). Germline V lookup: CDR1 MNHNY, CDR2 SVGAGI (reference sequence). V lost 2 bases and J 5 bases, leaving 15 bases between the germline ends. The CDR3 covers 15 residues.

This clone was detected a few times. The chain couples TRBV19 to TRBJ1-5; unclear D gene. V lost 5 bases, J lost 0 bases, and 2 bases lay in between. The CDR3 loop spans 12 amino acids. Germline CDR1 reads LNHDA; CDR2 reads SQIVND (reference sequence). The CDR3 sequence: CASSLSNQPQHF. The CDR3 DNA reads TGTGCCAGTAGTCTTAGCAATCAGCCCCAGCATTTT.

CDR3 protein: CASSDQVITEAFF. The CDR3 DNA reads as TGTGCCAGCAGTGATCAGGTTATCACTGAAGCTTTCTTT. The J gene is TRBJ1-1, the V gene TRBV2; D call uncertain. CDR1 and CDR2 from the germline V gene are SNHLY and FYNNEI. V was shortened by 3 bases and J by 4 bases, with 9 bases between the two germline ends. The CDR3 runs 13 residues. Together with reference TRBV2 and TRBJ1-1, the CDR3 gives the full variable domain: EPEVTQTPSHQVTQMGQEVILRCVPISNHLYFYWYRQILGQKVEFLVSFYNNEISEKSEIFDDQFSVERPDGSNFTLKIRSTKLEDSAMYFCASSDQVITEAFFGQGTRLTVV.

This clone was seen a handful of times. The chain joins TRBV2 to TRBJ2-6; 8 nucleotides agree with TRBD1. Germline values: CDR1 SNHLY, CDR2 FYNNEI. V was clipped by 7 bases and J by 0 bases; unmatched bases: 5. This CDR3 region has 16 residues. CDR3 loop: CASKGQAPSGANVLTF. The CDR3 region has the DNA TGTGCCAGCAAGGGACAGGCACCCTCTGGGGCCAACGTCCTGACTTTC.

The V gene is TRBV6-4, the J gene TRBJ1-5, with 9 bases that match TRBD1. Germline V lookup: CDR1 MRHNA, CDR2 SNTAGT. V gave up 7 bases and J gave up 2 bases; unmatched junction bases: 6. The CDR3 consists of 15 residues. The CDR3 nucleotides are TGTGCCAGCACCTCGGGACAGGGTGGCAATCAGCCCCAGCATTTT. Protein product: CASTSGQGGNQPQHF.

This chain links TRBV4-1 with TRBJ1-1, with no clear D. The CDR3 covers 15 residues. Germline V gene lookup returns CDR1 MGHRA and CDR2 YSYEKL. The V and J ends lost 5 bases and 5 bases respectively, with 18 bases between them. The CDR3 sequence is CASSLQPGARTEAFF. Here the CDR3 DNA reads TGCGCCAGCAGCTTACAGCCGGGAGCGAGGACTGAAGCTTTCTTT.

This rearrangement joins TRBV28 to TRBJ1-2, with TRBD1 identical over 9 bases. This CDR3 contains 16 residues. V lost 4 bases, J lost 6 bases, and 12 bases stayed unmatched. CDR1 is MDHEN and CDR2 is SYDVKM in the germline V gene. In DNA form, the CDR3 reads TGTGCCAGCAGTTCCTCTTGGACAGGGGTGACAGATGGCTACACCTTC. This gives the protein CASSSSWTGVTDGYTF.

The chain is built from TRBV30 and TRBJ2-7; TRBD2 might be the D (7 bases). The CDR3 spans 12 residues. Germline CDR1 is GTSNPN and CDR2 is SVGIG (reference sequence). V was shortened by 6 bases and J by 5 bases, with 14 bases between the two germline ends. In DNA form, the CDR3 reads TGTGCCTGTAGGGGGGGAGGAAACGAGCAGTACTTC. It translates to CACRGGGNEQYF.